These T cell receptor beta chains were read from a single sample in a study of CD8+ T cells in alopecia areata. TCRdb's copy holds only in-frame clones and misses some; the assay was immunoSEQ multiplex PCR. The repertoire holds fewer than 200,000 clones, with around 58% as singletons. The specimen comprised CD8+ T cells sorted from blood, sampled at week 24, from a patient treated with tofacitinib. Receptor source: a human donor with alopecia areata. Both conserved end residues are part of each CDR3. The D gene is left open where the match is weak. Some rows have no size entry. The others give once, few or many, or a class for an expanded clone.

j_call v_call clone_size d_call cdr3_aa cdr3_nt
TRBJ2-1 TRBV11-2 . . CASSRTSPVVNEQFF TGTGCCAGCAGCCGCACTAGTCCTGTTGTGAATGAGCAGTTCTTC
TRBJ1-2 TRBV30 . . CAWETGNYGYTF TGTGCCTGGGAAACGGGAAACTATGGCTACACCTTC
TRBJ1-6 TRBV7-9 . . CASSQPDGRNSPLHF TGTGCCAGCAGCCAGCCGGACGGGAGGAATTCACCCCTCCACTTT
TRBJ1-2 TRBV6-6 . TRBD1 CASSLSDREVYGYTF TGTGCCAGCAGTTTGTCCGACAGGGAAGTCTATGGCTACACCTTC
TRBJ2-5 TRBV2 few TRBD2 CASSWTSTETQYF TGTGCCAGCTCCTGGACTAGCACGGAGACCCAGTACTTC
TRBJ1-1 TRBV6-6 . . CASSQGRGNTEAFF TGTGCCAGCAGTCAAGGGAGGGGGAACACTGAAGCTTTCTTT
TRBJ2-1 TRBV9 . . CASSVGRGDEQFF TGTGCCAGCAGCGTAGGGCGGGGAGATGAGCAGTTCTTC
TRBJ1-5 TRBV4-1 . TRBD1 CASSQDLGQNSNQPQHF TGCGCCAGCAGCCAAGATTTGGGACAGAATTCCAATCAGCCCCAGCATTTT
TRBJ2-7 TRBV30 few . CAWSVLDAWEQYF TGTGCCTGGAGTGTCCTCGATGCTTGGGAGCAGTACTTC
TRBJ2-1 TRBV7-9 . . CASSLQTRDEQFF TGTGCCAGCAGCTTACAAACCAGGGATGAGCAGTTCTTC
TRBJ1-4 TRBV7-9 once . CASSQPNEKLFF TGTGCCAGCAGTCAACCAAATGAAAAACTGTTTTTT
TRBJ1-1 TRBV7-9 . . CASSLAPRVGTEAFF TGTGCCAGCAGCTTAGCCCCACGGGTCGGCACTGAAGCTTTCTTT
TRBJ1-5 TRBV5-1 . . CASSQDSLSNQPQHF TGCGCCAGCAGCCAGGACAGCCTTAGCAATCAGCCCCAGCATTTT
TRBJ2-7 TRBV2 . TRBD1 CASSARGTGVNEQYF TGTGCCAGCAGCGCTCGGGGGACAGGGGTCAACGAGCAGTACTTC
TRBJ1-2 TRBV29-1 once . CSVEAGDSGVYGYTF TGCAGCGTTGAAGCGGGGGATTCGGGGGTATATGGCTACACCTTC
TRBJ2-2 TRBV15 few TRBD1 CATRTGGTGELFF TGTGCCACCAGGACAGGGGGCACCGGGGAGCTGTTTTTT
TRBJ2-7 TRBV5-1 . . CASSSTESRVVYEQYF TGCGCCAGCAGCTCGACGGAGAGCAGGGTCGTGTACGAGCAGTACTTC
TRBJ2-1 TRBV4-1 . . CASSQDPISLDSYNEQFF TGCGCCAGCAGCCAAGACCCGATTTCCCTCGACTCCTACAATGAGCAGTTCTTC
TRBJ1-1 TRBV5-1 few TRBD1 CASTTGGRTEAFF TGCGCCAGCACCACAGGGGGCAGGACTGAAGCTTTCTTT
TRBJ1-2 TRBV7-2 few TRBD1 CASSLSGQGYYYGYTF TGTGCCAGCAGCTTATCGGGACAGGGGTATTACTATGGCTACACCTTC
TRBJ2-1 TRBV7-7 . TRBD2 CASSPGHAGGEDNEQFF TGTGCTAGCTCCCCAGGGCATGCGGGGGGCGAGGACAATGAGCAGTTCTTC
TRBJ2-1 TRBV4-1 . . CASSQLGGEQFF TGCGCCAGCAGCCAATTAGGCGGGGAGCAGTTCTTC
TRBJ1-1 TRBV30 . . CAGSRGTEAFF TGTGCCGGCTCTCGTGGCACTGAAGCTTTCTTT
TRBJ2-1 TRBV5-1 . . CASSGTRPYNEQFF TGCGCCAGCAGCGGGACAAGACCCTACAATGAGCAGTTCTTC
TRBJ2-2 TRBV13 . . CASSLPGQTGELFF TGTGCCAGCAGCTTACCCGGACAGACCGGGGAGCTGTTTTTT
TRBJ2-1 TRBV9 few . CASSVDGDEQFF TGTGCCAGCAGCGTAGACGGGGATGAGCAGTTCTTC
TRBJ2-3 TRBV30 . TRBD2 CAWIDSGSTDTQYF TGTGCCTGGATCGATAGCGGGAGTACAGATACGCAGTATTTT
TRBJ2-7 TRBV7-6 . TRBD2 CASSLEGLAGGNSYEQYF TGTGCCAGCAGCTTAGAAGGTTTAGCGGGGGGAAACTCCTACGAGCAGTACTTC
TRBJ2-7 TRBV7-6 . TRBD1 CASSEGTARGYEQYF TGTGCCAGCAGCGAAGGGACAGCAAGAGGTTACGAGCAGTACTTC
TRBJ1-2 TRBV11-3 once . CASSLGQNYGYTF TGTGCCAGCAGCTTAGGGCAAAACTATGGCTACACCTTC
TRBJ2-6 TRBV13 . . CASSPHEGDSSGANVLTF TGTGCCAGCAGCCCCCATGAAGGCGACAGCTCTGGGGCCAACGTCCTGACTTTC
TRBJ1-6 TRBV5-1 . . CASSLLGHNSPLHF TGCGCCAGCAGCTTGCTAGGGCATAATTCACCCCTCCACTTT
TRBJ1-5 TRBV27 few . CASSLSREGNQPQHF TGTGCCAGCAGTTTATCCAGGGAGGGCAATCAGCCCCAGCATTTT
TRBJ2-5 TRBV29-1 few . CSVRRQNETQYF TGCAGCGTCCGTCGACAGAACGAGACCCAGTACTTC
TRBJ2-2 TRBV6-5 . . CASSYSPGELFF TGTGCCAGCAGTTACTCTCCCGGGGAGCTGTTTTTT
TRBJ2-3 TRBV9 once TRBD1 CASSKGQGSSTDTQYF TGTGCCAGCAGCAAGGGACAGGGTAGTAGCACAGATACGCAGTATTTT
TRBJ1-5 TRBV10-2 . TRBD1 CASSALPGQSFDQPQHF TGCGCCAGCAGTGCACTTCCGGGACAGTCGTTCGATCAGCCCCAGCATTTT
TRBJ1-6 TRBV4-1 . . CASSQTGSVYNSPLHF TGCGCCAGCAGCCAAACAGGCTCAGTGTATAATTCACCCCTCCACTTT
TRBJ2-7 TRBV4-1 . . CASSPGPSGSYEQYF TGCGCCAGCAGCCCCGGGCCCTCGGGCTCCTACGAGCAGTACTTC
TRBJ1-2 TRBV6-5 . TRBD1 CASSPGTGNYGYTF TGTGCCAGCAGTCCCGGGACAGGGAACTATGGCTACACCTTC
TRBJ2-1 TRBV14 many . CASSHRVRNEQFF TGTGCCAGCAGTCACAGGGTTAGGAATGAGCAGTTCTTC
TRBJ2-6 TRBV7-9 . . CASASRLSGANVLTF TGTGCCAGCGCCTCCCGTCTTTCTGGGGCCAACGTCCTGACTTTC
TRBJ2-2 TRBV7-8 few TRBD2 CAAGDTGELFF TGTGCCGCGGGAGACACCGGGGAGCTGTTTTTT
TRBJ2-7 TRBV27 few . CASSLSGQPYEQYF TGTGCCAGCAGTTTAAGTGGACAGCCCTACGAGCAGTACTTC
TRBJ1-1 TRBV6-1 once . CASSPHTEAFF TGTGCCAGCAGTCCGCACACTGAAGCTTTCTTT
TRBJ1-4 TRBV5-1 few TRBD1 CASSYTGGPRILFF TGCGCCAGCAGCTACACAGGGGGCCCCCGGATTCTGTTTTTT
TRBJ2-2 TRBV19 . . CASSIPGGELFF TGTGCCAGTAGTATACCGGGCGGGGAGCTGTTTTTT
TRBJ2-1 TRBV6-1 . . CASSERLYNEQFF TGTGCCAGCAGTGAACGGCTCTACAATGAGCAGTTCTTC
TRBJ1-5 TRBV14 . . CASSADNNQPQHF TGTGCCAGCAGCGCCGACAACAATCAGCCCCAGCATTTT
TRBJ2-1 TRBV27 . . CASSLASGSYNEQFF TGTGCCAGCAGTTTAGCTTCCGGCTCCTACAATGAGCAGTTCTTC
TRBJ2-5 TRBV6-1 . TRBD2 CASSGTSGGTYQETQYF TGTGCCAGCAGTGGAACTAGCGGGGGGACGTACCAAGAGACCCAGTACTTC
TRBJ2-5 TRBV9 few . CASSVVVGAGKETQYF TGTGCCAGCAGCGTAGTAGTTGGGGCAGGCAAAGAGACCCAGTACTTC
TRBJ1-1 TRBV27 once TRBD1 CASSFGQGAEAFF TGTGCCAGCAGTTTTGGACAGGGGGCGGAAGCTTTCTTT
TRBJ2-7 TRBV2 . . CASSGPPYEQYF TGTGCCAGCAGTGGCCCACCCTACGAGCAGTACTTC